This TCR beta chain is drawn from a study of response to subunit inactivated influenza vaccine. Each CDR3 protein gets one entry after TCRdb re-called the RT-PCR reads with MiXCR. The sample lists some 570,000 distinct CDR3 sequences; 10% to 12% were seen once. Separately, the same data were catalogued under a study of T cells expressing NK-cell markers. That paper notes: The cDNA for TCR beta came from 5'RACE template switching with UMIs.

The TCR originated in a man aged 45 to 65 who received an inactivated influenza vaccine. Here the sequenced sample was PBMCs from blood, taken on the day of vaccination.

CDR3 sequence (DNA): TGTGCCAGCAGCCCAGCCTCTAGCGGGGGTGCAGATACGCAGTATTTT. Translated: CASSPASSGGADTQYF. J is TRBJ2-3 and V is TRBV7-2; 10 bases are a match to TRBD2. J gave up 4 bases and V 5 bases, and 9 bases lay outside the gene matches. The germline CDR1 and CDR2 sequences are SGHTA and FQGNSA. The CDR3 totals 16 residues.